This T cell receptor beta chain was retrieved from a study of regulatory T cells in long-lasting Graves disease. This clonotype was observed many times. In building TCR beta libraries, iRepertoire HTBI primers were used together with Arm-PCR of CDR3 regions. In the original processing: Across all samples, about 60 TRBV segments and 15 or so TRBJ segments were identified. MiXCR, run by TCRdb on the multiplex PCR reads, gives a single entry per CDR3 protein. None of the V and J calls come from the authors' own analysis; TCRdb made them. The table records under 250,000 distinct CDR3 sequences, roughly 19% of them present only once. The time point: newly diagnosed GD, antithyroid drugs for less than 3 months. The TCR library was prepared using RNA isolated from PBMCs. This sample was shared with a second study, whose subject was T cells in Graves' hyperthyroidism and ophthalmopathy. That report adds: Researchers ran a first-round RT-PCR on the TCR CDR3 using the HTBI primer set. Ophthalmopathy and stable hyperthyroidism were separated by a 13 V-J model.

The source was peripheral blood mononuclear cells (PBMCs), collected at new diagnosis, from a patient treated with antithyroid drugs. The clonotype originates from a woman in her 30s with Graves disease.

This CDR3 reads CASSLLGFSSSYEQYF. As DNA, the CDR3 is TGTGCCAGCAGCTTATTAGGGTTTTCAAGCTCCTACGAGCAGTACTTC. This chain connects TRBV7-2 to TRBJ2-7; D is uncertain. V shed 2 bases and J shed 0 bases, with 14 bases lying between them. The CDR3 sequence is 16 residues long. The germline V gene encodes CDR1 SGHTA and CDR2 FQGNSA.